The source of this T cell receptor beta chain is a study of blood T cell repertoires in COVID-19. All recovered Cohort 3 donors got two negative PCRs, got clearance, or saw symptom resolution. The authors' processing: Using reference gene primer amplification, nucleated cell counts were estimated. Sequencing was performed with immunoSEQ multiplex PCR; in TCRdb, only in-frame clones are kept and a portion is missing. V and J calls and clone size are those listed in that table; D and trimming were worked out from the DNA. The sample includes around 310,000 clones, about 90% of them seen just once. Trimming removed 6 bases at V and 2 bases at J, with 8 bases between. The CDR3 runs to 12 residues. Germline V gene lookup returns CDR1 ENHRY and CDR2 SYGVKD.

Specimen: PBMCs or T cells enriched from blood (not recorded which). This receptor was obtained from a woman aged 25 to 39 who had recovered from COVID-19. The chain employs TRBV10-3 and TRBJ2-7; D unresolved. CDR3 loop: CAISSDTYEQYF. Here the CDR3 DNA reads TGTGCCATCAGCTCCGACACCTACGAGCAGTACTTC.